These 27 T cell receptor beta chains were sequenced from one sample in a study of breast tumors, draining lymph nodes, adjacent tissues. A single record per CDR3 protein comes from TCRdb applying MiXCR to the multiplex PCR reads. The sample lists 65,000 to 80,000 distinct CDR3 sequences; roughly 19% were seen once. Samples came from axillary lymph nodes draining the breast cancer. Specimen: axillary lymph node tissue. The source is a female donor with breast cancer. Some clones in this sample may be carry-over from other donors' samples.

This clonotype appeared many times. The rearrangement links TRBV6-1 to TRBJ1-3, with 7 bases lining up with TRBD1. The germline V gene encodes CDR1 MNHNS and CDR2 SASEGT. V shed 3 bases, J shed 5 bases, and the junction held 1 base outside the gene matches. The CDR3 sequence is 13 residues long. The CDR3 sequence: CASSETGRNTIYF. The CDR3 nucleotides are TGTGCCAGCAGTGAGACAGGGAGAAACACCATATATTTT.

Concerning this clonotype: A read error may be the cause here, since a much bigger clone is one base away. The chain joins TRBV6-2 or TRBV6-3 to TRBJ2-1; TRBD1 matches at 12 bases. The CDR3 loop spans 14 amino acids. The germline CDR1 and CDR2 sequences are MNHEY and SVGEGT. The trim removed 2 bases at V and 9 bases at J, leaving 2 bases unmatched. CDR3 nucleotides: TGTGCCAGCAGTTACGGGACAGGGGGCAGTGAGCAGTTCTTC. Its protein is CASSYGTGGSEQFF.

Concerning this clonotype itself: A read error may explain this, as a much larger clone is one base away. The chain combines TRBV6-2 or TRBV6-3 with TRBJ2-1; 8 positions agree with TRBD2. The germline V gene has CDR1 MNHEY and CDR2 SVGEGT. The CDR3 has 14 residues. CDR3 loop: CASTMTSAYNERFF. The CDR3 DNA reads as TGTGCCAGCACAATGACTAGCGCTTACAATGAGCGGTTCTTC.

This clonotype has at least ten counts. This sequence joins TRBV7-2 and TRBJ1-5; D gene unclear. CDR3 length: 13 amino acids. V was shortened by 5 bases and J by 3 bases, with 8 bases between the two germline ends. Germline CDR1 and CDR2: SGHTA and FQGNSA. CDR3 protein: CASSAELNQPQHF. The CDR3 nucleotides are TGTGCCAGCAGCGCGGAACTCAATCAGCCCCAGCATTTT. Looking up the rest from reference TRBV7-2 and TRBJ1-5 gives the full variable domain: GAGVSQSPSNKVTEKGKDVELRCDPISGHTALYWYRQSLGQGLEFLIYFQGNSAPDKSGLPSDRFSAERTGGSVSTLTIQRTQQEDSAVYLCASSAELNQPQHFGDGTRLSIL.

At least ten counts were recorded for this clonotype. The chain combines TRBV5-6 with TRBJ2-2; D call uncertain. V lost 0 bases and J lost 10, with 10 bases in between. The germline V gene has CDR1 SGHDT and CDR2 YYEEEE. This CDR3 spans 13 amino acids. CDR3 sequence reads: CASSLGARLELFF. The DNA of the CDR3 is TGTGCCAGCAGCTTGGGGGCAAGGTTGGAGCTGTTTTTT.

The table lists this clonotype with many counts. This chain links TRBV6-6 with TRBJ1-3; 10 nucleotides match TRBD1. The CDR3 has 16 amino acids. The germline V gene has CDR1 MNHNY and CDR2 SVGAGI (reference sequence). Trimming cost V 5 bases and J 4 bases; bases outside gene matches: 8. The CDR3 DNA reads as TGTGCCAGCAGTACATCCGGGACAGGGGACGGAAACACCATATATTTT. This sequence encodes CASSTSGTGDGNTIYF.

In this sample, this clonotype turned up many times. V usage is TRBV6-5 and J usage is TRBJ1-6, with D maybe TRBD1 (5 bases). The CDR3 contains 13 residues. Trimming shortened V by 0 bases and J by 11 bases, and 8 bases separated the two germline ends. Germline values: CDR1 MNHEY, CDR2 SVGAGI. CDR3 nucleotide sequence: TGTGCCAGCAGTTACTCGTCACAGGCACCCCTCCACTTT. It yields the protein CASSYSSQAPLHF.

Ten or more counts support this clonotype. The CDR3 DNA reads TGTGCCAGTAGCCCCGGGACTAGCGGGAACTACGAGCAGTACTTC. This gives the protein CASSPGTSGNYEQYF. V is TRBV19 and J is TRBJ2-7; TRBD2 agrees at 13 bases. V shed 6 bases and J 3 bases; nucleotides not matched to a gene: 5. This CDR3 spans 15 amino acids. Per germline, CDR1 LNHDA and CDR2 SQIVND (reference sequence).

This clonotype was picked up many times. The rearrangement links TRBV7-2 to TRBJ1-3; D perhaps matches TRBD1 (5 bases). The V end lost 4 bases, the J end lost 0 bases, and 13 bases lay between the germline ends. Per the germline V gene, CDR1 is SGHTA and CDR2 is FQGNSA. The CDR3 runs to 16 residues. The CDR3 sequence is CASSYWLGLSGNTIYF. The CDR3 coding sequence is TGTGCCAGCAGCTATTGGCTGGGACTCTCTGGAAACACCATATATTTT.

In its sample, this clonotype was seen many times. The gene calls are TRBV7-9 and TRBJ1-5; D uncertain. This CDR3 is 13 amino acids long. From germline, CDR1 is SEHNR and CDR2 FQNEAQ (reference sequence). With 3 bases removed from V and 5 bases from J, the gap between germline ends came to 8 bases. The CDR3 here is CASSLTEDQPQHF. Here the CDR3 DNA reads TGTGCCAGCAGCTTGACGGAGGATCAGCCCCAGCATTTT.

This chain joins TRBV28 and TRBJ2-1, with TRBD2 matching 7 bases. The CDR3 consists of 11 residues. Germline CDR1 reads MDHEN; CDR2 reads SYDVKM. Trimming at V came to 5 bases and at J to 13 bases, leaving 5 bases not matched to a gene. The CDR3 region is CASSSSSGQFF. In nucleotides, the CDR3 is TGTGCCAGCAGTAGTTCTAGCGGACAGTTCTTC.

A note on this clonotype: One base away lies a much larger clone, so this may be a sequencing read error. This chain uses TRBV19 with TRBJ1-4; the D is unclear. The germline gives CDR1 LNHDA, CDR2 SQIVND (reference sequence). The CDR3 extends over 13 amino acids. The V end lost 10 bases, the J end lost 8 bases, and 17 bases lay between the germline ends. CDR3 nucleotides: TGTGCCACTCCCCTTGGGGTAACCGAAAAACTGTTTTTT. Amino acid sequence: CATPLGVTEKLFF.

The V and J genes are TRBV20-1 and TRBJ1-2; tentative D call: TRBD1 (5 bases). This CDR3 spans 15 amino acids. With 8 bases removed from V and 3 bases from J, the gap between germline ends came to 22 bases. CDR1 and CDR2 from the germline V gene are DFQATT and SNEGSKA (reference sequence). This chain's CDR3 is CSPTGQGVSDYGYTF. For the CDR3, the DNA is TGCAGTCCCACTGGACAAGGGGTGTCTGACTATGGCTACACCTTC.

This chain uses TRBV9 with TRBJ1-4; 8 bases agree with TRBD1. CDR3 size: 13 residues. The V gene end was trimmed by 3 bases and the J gene end by 8 bases; junction bases not matched to a gene: 3. Germline loops: CDR1 SGDLS, CDR2 YYNGEE. The CDR3 nucleotides read TGTGCCAGCAGCGGACAGGGGTGGGAAAAACTGTTTTTT. It yields the protein CASSGQGWEKLFF. The complete variable domain, with remaining parts taken from reference TRBV9 and TRBJ1-4, reads DSGVTQTPKHLITATGQRVTLRCSPRSGDLSVYWYQQSLDQGLQFLIQYYNGEERAKGNILERFSAQQFPDLHSELNLSSLELGDSALYFCASSGQGWEKLFFGSGTQLSVL.

This clonotype has just one count. This may stem from a read error, because a much larger clone lies one nucleotide away. J is TRBJ1-4 and V is TRBV6-1; D remains ambiguous. This CDR3 has 14 amino acids. Germline CDR1 and CDR2: MNHNS and SASEGT. V lost 6 bases to trimming and J lost 0 bases, with 8 bases between them. This CDR3 is CASSLRPTNEKLFF. The CDR3 DNA sequence: TGTGCCAGCAGCTTACGGCCAACTAATGAAAAACTGTTTTTT.

In this sample, this clonotype turned up many times. V gene TRBV5-1 combines with J gene TRBJ2-3, with TRBD2 as a possible D gene (5 bases). There are 13 residues in the CDR3. Trimming left V 0 bases short and J 11 bases short, with 13 bases between. The V gene's germline CDR1 is SGHRS and CDR2 YFSETQ. The CDR3 spells CASSLGLRVEQYF. CDR3 DNA: TGCGCCAGCAGCTTGGGGTTGCGGGTCGAGCAGTATTTT. Full variable domain (outside the CDR3, taken from reference TRBV5-1 and TRBJ2-3): KAGVTQTPRYLIKTRGQQVTLSCSPISGHRSVSWYQQTPGQGLQFLFEYFSETQRNKGNFPGRFSGRQFSNSRSEMNVSTLELGDSALYLCASSLGLRVEQYFGPGTRLTVL.

This clonotype showed up many times. V usage is TRBV5-1 and J usage is TRBJ1-5, with D perhaps TRBD1 (6 bases). Germline CDR1 reads SGHRS; CDR2 reads YFSETQ. V was clipped by 0 bases and J by 5 bases, with 12 bases between them. The CDR3 totals 15 residues. CDR3 sequence reads: CASSLGTARDQPQHF. In nucleotides, the CDR3 is TGCGCCAGCAGCTTGGGGACAGCGAGGGATCAGCCCCAGCATTTT.

This clonotype was counted many times. The rearrangement uses TRBV6-5 and TRBJ2-2, with 10 bases identical to TRBD2. V dropped 10 bases and J dropped 2; count of bases not matched to a gene: 4. Germline CDR1 is MNHEY and CDR2 is SVGAGI. There are 14 residues in the CDR3. The CDR3 protein is CATRTSGNTGELFF. The CDR3 bases are TGTGCCACCCGGACTAGCGGCAACACCGGGGAGCTGTTTTTT.

This clonotype came up many times. This chain links TRBV24-1 with TRBJ2-1, with TRBD2 matching over 9 bases. The CDR3 consists of 17 residues. The V gene end was trimmed by 3 bases and the J gene end by 4 bases; junction bases not matched to a gene: 9. Per the germline V gene, CDR1 is KGHDR and CDR2 is SFDVKD. The DNA of the CDR3 is TGTGCCACCAGTGATGCCTCGCTAGCGGGAACTTACAATGAGCAGTTCTTC. Its translation: CATSDASLAGTYNEQFF.

To note about this clonotype: One base away lies a much larger clone, so this may be a sequencing read error. This chain links TRBV6-2 or TRBV6-3 with TRBJ2-5; D may correspond to TRBD1 or TRBD2 (5 bases each). The CDR3 has 15 amino acids. The V end lost 4 bases, the J end lost 3 bases, and 15 bases lay between the germline ends. CDR1 is MNHEY, CDR2 SVGEGT, per germline. CDR3 loop: CASSSPQGTEETQYF. The CDR3 nucleotides are TGTGCCAGCAGTTCCCCCCAAGGGACGGAAGAGACCCAGTACTTC.

On this clonotype: Being one base from a much bigger clone, this may be a read error. The chain joins TRBV4-2 to TRBJ1-2, with D perhaps matching TRBD1 (5 bases). Per germline, CDR1 LGHNA and CDR2 YNFKEQ. The CDR3 totals 13 residues. DNA for the CDR3: TGTGCCGGCAGCCAAGGACAAGATGATGGCTACACCTTC. Translating it yields CAGSQGQDDGYTF.

Points on this clonotype: A read error is possible here, since a much larger clone lies one base away. The chain is built from TRBV6-2 or TRBV6-3 and TRBJ2-1; 9 nucleotides line up with TRBD2. The CDR3 spans 16 residues. With V trimmed by 8 bases and J by 6 bases, 14 bases remained unmatched. The germline V gene has CDR1 MNHEY and CDR2 SVGEGT. The CDR3 bases are TGTGCCAGCGGATCTGCGGGAGGGTCCAGGTCCAATGAGCAGTTCTTC. Amino acid sequence: CASGSAGGSRSNEQFF.

This clonotype was picked up many times. The chain couples TRBV6-4 to TRBJ1-2, with 9 bases lining up with TRBD1. The CDR3 loop spans 14 amino acids. Germline V lookup: CDR1 MRHNA, CDR2 SNTAGT. The ends lost 0 bases at V and 7 bases at J; junction bases unmatched: 3. This CDR3 reads CASSDSQGAGGYTF. DNA of the CDR3: TGTGCCAGCAGTGACTCACAGGGGGCAGGTGGCTACACCTTC.

This clonotype was detected ten times or more. V is TRBV12-3 or TRBV12-4 and J is TRBJ2-1, with D perhaps TRBD2 (6 bases). Trimming stripped 3 bases from V and 5 bases from J, with 14 bases between. The CDR3 is 15 residues long. The CDR3 nucleotides are TGTGCCAGCAGTTTTCGGGAGTTGGTGAACAATGAGCAGTTCTTC. Protein product: CASSFRELVNNEQFF.

This clonotype was detected many times. The V and J genes are TRBV5-4 and TRBJ2-2, with D possibly being TRBD1 (9 bases). The CDR3 consists of 16 residues. Germline V gene lookup returns CDR1 SGHNT and CDR2 YYREEE (reference sequence). V was cut by 3 bases and J by 5 bases, with 17 bases left in between. The CDR3 nucleotides read TGTGCCAGCAGCTCGGGGGGGGACAGGGTAACCGGGGAGCTGTTTTTT. It specifies CASSSGGDRVTGELFF.

The table lists this clonotype with many counts. The rearrangement uses TRBV5-6 and TRBJ2-7; TRBD1 aligns across 7 bases. V shed 6 bases, J shed 2 bases, and the junction held 11 bases outside the gene matches. The CDR3 runs 15 residues. Germline V CDR1 and CDR2: SGHDT, YYEEEE. The CDR3 DNA reads TGTGCCAGCAACTTCTTTGGACAGGCAACCTACGAGCAGTACTTC. Its protein is CASNFFGQATYEQYF.

In this sample, this clonotype turned up many times. This chain connects TRBV4-1 to TRBJ1-2; D is possibly TRBD1 (6 bases). This CDR3 has 16 residues. From germline, CDR1 is MGHRA and CDR2 YSYEKL. V shed 3 bases and J shed 3 bases, with 17 bases lying between them. The CDR3 coding sequence is TGCGCCAGCAGCCACGTTGGACAGAAAAGGGACTATGGCTACACCTTC. Amino acid sequence: CASSHVGQKRDYGYTF.